This T cell receptor (beta chain) was obtained from a study of blood T cell repertoires in COVID-19. Across the study: Samples taken during acute and convalescent COVID-19 were collected in the United States, Italy and Spain. The cDNA or gDNA used as material had been derived from T cells, B-cell-depleted T cells, or PBMCs.

The table came from immunoSEQ multiplex PCR; TCRdb's copy has only in-frame clones and leaves some out. The sample shows about 210,000 clones, 75% to 85% of them seen only once. Seattle's enrolled individuals joined amid active infection and were then monitored longitudinally. The CDR3 extends over 15 amino acids. Germline lookup yields CDR1 SGHTA and CDR2 FQGNSA. The V gene lost 1 base and the J gene lost 0 bases, with 9 bases spanning the gap. By share, this clone ranks as large (0.1 to 1%). V and J are TRBV7-2 and TRBJ1-1; no clear D gene. The receptor comes from a woman aged 70-85 years with COVID-19, enrolled during active disease. Sequenced material: peripheral blood. In DNA, the CDR3 is TGTGCCAGCAGCTTAGATCCACAGATGAACACTGAAGCTTTCTTT. Translation gives CASSLDPQMNTEAFF.